The rows below give T cell receptor beta chains drawn from one sample of a study of blood T cell repertoires in COVID-19. Profiling relied on immunoSEQ multiplex PCR, and the TCRdb table lists in-frame clones only, not all of them. The sample includes 150,000 to 180,000 clones, more than 80% of them seen just once. The sample taken for sequencing was peripheral blood. All receptors derive from a woman in her thirties or forties with acute or convalescent COVID-19. The CDR3 runs from the conserved cysteine through the conserved F or W. Each record gives: clone size, V gene, D gene, J gene, CDR3 DNA, CDR3 protein. D genes are given only for firm matches. Size is omitted from some rows. Given values are once, few, many or a class for expanded clones.

clone_size: -; v_call: TRBV5-6; d_call: TRBD1; j_call: TRBJ1-5; cdr3_nt: TGTGCCAGCAGCCCACAGGGGGCTAGCAATCAGCCCCAGCATTTT; cdr3_aa: CASSPQGASNQPQHF
clone_size: -; v_call: TRBV5-1; d_call: TRBD1; j_call: TRBJ1-6; cdr3_nt: TGCGCCAGCAGCTTAGACTACAGGGGTTCTGATTCACCCCTCCACTTT; cdr3_aa: CASSLDYRGSDSPLHF
clone_size: -; v_call: TRBV4-1; d_call: -; j_call: TRBJ1-2; cdr3_nt: TGCGCCAGCAGCAAGTTTAAGATGGCGGCCCCTGGCTACACCTTC; cdr3_aa: CASSKFKMAAPGYTF
clone_size: -; v_call: TRBV7-9; d_call: -; j_call: TRBJ1-1; cdr3_nt: TGTGCCAGCAGCTCAGGGGTCACCAGTACCATGAACACTGAAGCTTTCTTT; cdr3_aa: CASSSGVTSTMNTEAFF
clone_size: few; v_call: TRBV28; d_call: TRBD1; j_call: TRBJ1-4; cdr3_nt: TGTGCCAGCAGTATAAACAGGGGGCGGGCAACTAATGAAAAACTGTTTTTT; cdr3_aa: CASSINRGRATNEKLFF
clone_size: -; v_call: TRBV30; d_call: -; j_call: TRBJ2-1; cdr3_nt: TGTGCCTGGAGTGTCTTCAGGCACGAGCAGTTCTTC; cdr3_aa: CAWSVFRHEQFF
clone_size: -; v_call: TRBV5-1; d_call: TRBD2; j_call: TRBJ2-4; cdr3_nt: TGCGCCAGCAGCTTGGATAGCGGGGGGGCCGGGAACATTCAGTACTTC; cdr3_aa: CASSLDSGGAGNIQYF
clone_size: -; v_call: TRBV5-8; d_call: TRBD2; j_call: TRBJ2-6; cdr3_nt: TGTGCCAGCAGCTCCCTGGGGCGGGAGTGGTCGCCTGGGGCCAACGTCCTGACTTTC; cdr3_aa: CASSSLGREWSPGANVLTF
clone_size: -; v_call: TRBV7-9; d_call: -; j_call: TRBJ1-6; cdr3_nt: TGTGCCAGCAGCTTAGCTCAACAAAGTAATTCACCCCTCCACTTT; cdr3_aa: CASSLAQQSNSPLHF
clone_size: -; v_call: TRBV6-2/TRBV6-3; d_call: TRBD1; j_call: TRBJ2-1; cdr3_nt: TGTGCCAGCAGTTATACCGACAGGGATGATGAGCAGTTCTTC; cdr3_aa: CASSYTDRDDEQFF
clone_size: few; v_call: TRBV3-1/TRBV3-2; d_call: TRBD2; j_call: TRBJ2-1; cdr3_nt: TGTGCCAGCAGCCAAGGGACTAGCGGCGATGAGCAGTTCTTC; cdr3_aa: CASSQGTSGDEQFF
clone_size: -; v_call: TRBV2; d_call: TRBD1; j_call: TRBJ1-1; cdr3_nt: TGTGCCAGCAGTGTCGGGGCAGGGGGACACACTGAAGCTTTCTTT; cdr3_aa: CASSVGAGGHTEAFF
clone_size: -; v_call: TRBV29-1; d_call: TRBD1; j_call: TRBJ2-5; cdr3_nt: TGCAGCGTTGATGACAGGGGTTCAGAGACCCAGTACTTC; cdr3_aa: CSVDDRGSETQYF